This TCR beta chain was recovered during a study of regulatory T cells in long-lasting Graves disease (dated by TCRdb to the early 2020s). In terms of the full investigation: Newly diagnosed Graves' disease patients had taken antithyroid drugs for less than 3 months. Peripheral blood TCR sequencing and RNA sequencing compared persistent Graves' disease patients with newly diagnosed Graves' disease patients. The study took place in China and was registered as a clinical trial. TCR sequencing covered around 13 persistent and about 20 newly diagnosed Graves' disease patients, 33 samples in total. The investigation overall reported the following: Sequencing and analysis were restricted to the TCR beta chain. Compared with newly diagnosed patients, persistent Graves' disease patients had lower TCR Shannon entropy and fewer highly expanded clones, which suggests clonal expansion. Because the primary lesion, thyroid tissue, could not be accessed, the study looked at peripheral blood alone. Persistent patients shared more public clonotypes among themselves (around 2,800) than newly diagnosed patients did (approximately 870). The small sample size was acknowledged by the authors as a limitation that may reduce accuracy. Persistent disease showed preferential use of TRBV28, TRBJ1-2 and TRBJ2-5, whereas newly diagnosed disease favored TRBV20-1 and TRBJ2-1.

The time point label corresponds to: newly diagnosed GD, antithyroid drugs for less than 3 months. RNA was extracted from PBMCs in TRIzol for both TCR sequencing and RNA sequencing. Graves' disease was diagnosed according to American Thyroid Association guidelines. Recruitment of patients was carried out at an endocrinology department in Xi'an, China. Each patient gave approximately 10 milliliters of peripheral blood, collected in an EDTA anticoagulant tube. Ficoll Paque Plus density gradient separation was used to isolate PBMCs, and no additional T cell sorting was done. RNA quality was checked with an Agilent 2100 Bioanalyzer and agarose gel, and concentration with a NanoDrop 2000. Libraries were made using multiplex PCR. Sequenced on an Illumina HiSeq 4000. CDR3 regions were amplified by Arm-PCR with iRepertoire HTBI primers to construct TCR beta libraries. PCR products were gel purified before sequencing. Regarding the original processing steps: Gene usage analysis of CDR3 amino acid clonotypes used the 50 to 70 TRBV and 11 to 15 TRBJ segments found across samples. COPE and FqMerger were used to merge filtered high-quality paired reads into contigs. BLAST was used to align contigs to IMGT TRBV, TRBD and TRBJ reference genes, with CDR3 defined following IMGT. Highly expanded clones were defined as clonotypes with a frequency above 0.1%. Shannon entropy was used to measure repertoire diversity, and the Gini coefficient was used to measure V-J evenness. Clonotypes shared by more than one individual were considered public. TCRdb reran the public reads through fastp at Q25 and MiXCR, keeping productive beta chains. Every entry covers one CDR3 protein and lists the most common genes and DNA from its rows. The V and J calls follow TCRdb's processing rather than the paper's. The sample data list about 540,000 distinct CDR3 sequences, and about 13% of these were observed just once. The ten top clones hold roughly a tenth of the sample.

Turning to this clonotype: Its recognized antigen is unknown. Per-base quality was not reported, and no clone a single base away is much larger than it.

V is cut back by 4 bases and J by 0 bases, with 6 bases in the junction unmatched. For CDR1 and CDR2, the germline V gene lists SGHVS and FQNEAQ. The CDR3 has 16 amino acids, counting the end cysteine and phenylalanine. Only the CDR3 DNA is retained, 48 bases long and in frame from the first base. These data also formed part of another study, on T cells in Graves' hyperthyroidism and ophthalmopathy. From that second study: Graves' hyperthyroidism was defined as stable when no progression to ophthalmopathy occurred over 18 months of follow-up. Hyperthyroidism patients were newly diagnosed, had a disease duration of under 2 months, and were aged 18 to 65 years. The study excluded patients with uncontrolled infections, other autoimmune diseases, pregnancy or lactation. Clinical symptoms, serum thyroxine and TRAb, thyroid ultrasound, and orbital computed tomography formed the basis for the diagnoses. The TCR CDR3 was subjected to a first round of RT-PCR using the HTBI primer set and the Qiagen OneStep RT-PCR kit. Most expanded thyroid clonotypes (frequency above 0.001) were also detected in blood, a finding suggesting that blood repertoires may reflect thyroid immune responses. A model built on a 13 V-J signature distinguished ophthalmopathy from stable hyperthyroidism, reaching about 88% sensitivity and 81.08% specificity in cross-validation and 80%/75% in testing. During validation, the model predicted progression to ophthalmopathy a median of around six months ahead of onset, with roughly 65% sensitivity and 72% to 80% specificity. To identify TCR V-J signatures that set the groups apart, the researchers used a discovery cohort of about a hundred patients, made up of 43 with Graves' ophthalmopathy and 57 with stable Graves' hyperthyroidism. An independent validation cohort of around 19 hyperthyroidism patients and 17 patients who later progressed to ophthalmopathy tested prospective prediction of ophthalmopathy. For training and testing, the roughly 97 patients in the discovery cohort were randomly divided in a 7:3 ratio. Thyroid tissue and blood T-cell repertoires from more than five Graves' hyperthyroidism patients were also compared in the study. After blood sampling, hyperthyroidism patients were treated with methimazole at a starting dose of 30 mg daily, and ophthalmopathy patients were treated with high-dose intravenous methylprednisolone. Libraries were constructed in a second round of multiplex PCR, after which size selection and purification were performed. Sequencing of the libraries was done on an Illumina HiSeq2000 using paired-end 100 bp reads. Raw data were processed with SOAPnuke, discarding reads with adapters, uncalled bases, mean Phred below 15, or no exact constant-primer or identifier match. COPE v1.2.5 was used to merge the high-quality paired reads, and each unique nucleotide sequence was defined as a clonotype. MiTCR v1.1 was used to align clonotypes to the IMGT TRBV, TRBD and TRBJ reference segments. Only V-J combinations with frequency above 0.0001, covering 99% to 99.2% of repertoires, were analysed. A TCS score was defined as the ratio of F50 (clonal expansion) to E x V (chaos), with BLOSUM62-based TCRdist applied between CDR3 peptides within each V-J. Welch's t-statistics and random forest reduced just over 500 V-J features to roughly 13, which were used in a naive Bayes classifier (R e1071). No statistical method was used to fix the sample size in advance, and group allocation was not hidden from the investigators. The paper describes TCR Vbeta CDR3 sequencing of about 140 peripheral blood samples, made up of approximately 40 ophthalmopathy patients, 70 to 80 hyperthyroidism patients and 17 progressor patients.

The sequences come from peripheral blood mononuclear cells (PBMCs), collected at new diagnosis, from a patient treated with antithyroid drugs. The chain is assembled from TRBV7-8 and TRBJ2-4, with 7 bases aligning to TRBD1. The TCR sequence derives from a young man with Graves disease. Donor details come from another sample of the same person, matched by shared clones. The CDR3 in this case is CASSWDRKLAKNIQYF. At the DNA level, the sequence is TGTGCCAGCAGCTGGGACAGAAAATTAGCCAAAAACATTCAGTACTTC.